The 21 T cell receptor beta chains below were found in one sample sequenced in a study of shared clonotypes between healthy human individuals. Clones were sequenced by immunoSEQ multiplex PCR, and TCRdb holds only the in-frame ones, with some missing. The sample holds roughly 530,000 clones, roughly 95% seen once. The sample taken for sequencing was naive CD4+ T cells sorted from blood. Subset specified: CD45RA+ positively selected. These receptor sequences come from a woman aged 30 to 39 in good health.

The V gene is TRBV29-1, the J gene TRBJ1-1, with a weak D call TRBD1 (6 bases). Germline CDR1 is SQVTM and CDR2 is ANQGSEA. This CDR3 comprises 14 residues. V lost 3 bases to trimming and J lost 4 bases, with 15 bases between them. CDR3 region: CSVDQQGVGTEAFF. The CDR3 DNA is TGCAGCGTTGATCAACAGGGCGTAGGCACTGAAGCTTTCTTT. The full variable domain, its missing parts supplied by reference TRBV29-1 and TRBJ1-1, is SAVISQKPSRDICQRGTSLTIQCQVDSQVTMMFWYRQQPGQSLTLIATANQGSEATYESGFVIDKFPISRPNLTFSTLTVSNMSPEDSSIYLCSVDQQGVGTEAFFGQGTRLTVV.

In DNA, the CDR3 is TGTGCCAGCAGCGCCCGTGGGGCCCCGGGACCCCTCTACAATGAGCAGTTCTTC. Translation gives CASSARGAPGPLYNEQFF. The chain combines TRBV11-2 with TRBJ2-1; D tentatively fits TRBD1 or TRBD2 (5 bases each). From germline, CDR1 is SGHAT and CDR2 FQNNGV. Trimming stripped 5 bases from V and 3 bases from J, with 23 bases between. The length of the CDR3 is 18 residues.

The chain joins TRBV7-9 to TRBJ2-7; 10 bases are shared with TRBD1. CDR3 length equals 14 residues. Per the germline V gene, CDR1 is SEHNR and CDR2 is FQNEAQ (reference sequence). After removal of 4 bases from V and 2 bases from J, the junction contained 2 bases not matched to a gene. This CDR3 reads CASSSGQGTYEQYF. DNA for the CDR3: TGTGCCAGCAGCTCGGGACAGGGGACCTACGAGCAGTACTTC.

CDR3 in amino acids: CASSWNYSPLHF. The CDR3 region has the DNA TGTGCCAGCAGCTGGAATTATTCACCCCTCCACTTT. This sequence joins TRBV5-6 and TRBJ1-6; D ambiguous. Germline V lookup: CDR1 SGHDT, CDR2 YYEEEE. The CDR3 runs to 12 residues. Trimming stripped 3 bases from V and 8 bases from J, with 6 bases between. Variable domain in full (rest from reference TRBV5-6 and TRBJ1-6): DAGVTQSPTHLIKTRGQQVTLRCSPKSGHDTVSWYQQALGQGPQFIFQYYEEEERQRGNFPDRFSGHQFPNYSSELNVNALLLGDSALYLCASSWNYSPLHFGNGTRLTVT.

The chain couples TRBV28 to TRBJ2-7; TRBD1 agrees at 8 bases. Germline trimming cut 7 bases from V and 3 bases from J; bases unmatched to any gene: 11. Germline CDR1 MDHEN, CDR2 SYDVKM. CDR3 length: 15 residues. The CDR3 coding sequence is TGTGCCAGCACTCCAGGGGGCAGGAGAAACTACGAGCAGTACTTC. It translates to CASTPGGRRNYEQYF.

The V and J genes are TRBV28 and TRBJ1-2; TRBD1 matches at 10 bases. J was trimmed by 6 bases and V by 6 bases; bases with no gene match: 4. This CDR3 contains 13 residues. Germline CDR1 and CDR2: MDHEN and SYDVKM. The CDR3 bases are TGTGCCAGCAGATCGGGACAGGGGCATGGCTACACCTTC. This gives the protein CASRSGQGHGYTF.

The chain combines TRBV5-1 with TRBJ2-3; no clear D gene. V was trimmed by 0 bases and J by 4 bases, leaving 6 bases between them. CDR1 is SGHRS, CDR2 YFSETQ, per germline. The CDR3 extends over 13 amino acids. CDR3 nucleotides: TGCGCCAGCAGCTTGGACACCCCAGATACGCAGTATTTT. Translation gives CASSLDTPDTQYF.

The chain links TRBV19 to TRBJ2-1; 7 positions agree with TRBD2. This CDR3 is built from 13 residues. Losses at the gene ends were 6 bases for V and 7 bases for J; bases not matched to a gene: 6. Germline-derived CDR1 and CDR2 are LNHDA and SQIVND (reference sequence). In nucleotides, the CDR3 is TGTGCCAGTAGGAGACTAGCTTCGAATGAGCAGTTCTTC. Translated: CASRRLASNEQFF.

V gene TRBV6-1 combines with J gene TRBJ2-4; TRBD2 might be the D (6 bases). The CDR3 sequence is 17 residues long. Germline values: CDR1 MNHNS, CDR2 SASEGT. V was shortened by 2 bases and J by 0 bases, with 14 bases between the two germline ends. CDR3 DNA: TGTGCCAGCAGTGAATTTGGTAGGGGACTAGCCAAAAACATTCAGTACTTC. Protein product: CASSEFGRGLAKNIQYF.

This rearrangement joins TRBV29-1 to TRBJ1-1, with D perhaps TRBD1 (5 bases). Germline V gene lookup returns CDR1 SQVTM and CDR2 ANQGSEA. This CDR3 region has 14 residues. Trimming took 7 bases from V and 0 from J, leaving 15 bases between them. The CDR3 loop is CSAKMGGMNTEAFF. CDR3 bases: TGCAGCGCAAAGATGGGGGGTATGAACACTGAAGCTTTCTTT.

J is TRBJ2-1 and V is TRBV19; maybe TRBD2 (6 bases). Germline V gene lookup returns CDR1 LNHDA and CDR2 SQIVND (reference sequence). The CDR3 has 14 amino acids. Trimming took 4 bases from V and 7 from J, leaving 14 bases between them. The CDR3 bases are TGTGCCAGTAGTAATAAGGTCGCGGGGAATGAGCAGTTCTTC. It yields the protein CASSNKVAGNEQFF. Full variable domain (remainder filled in from reference TRBV19 and TRBJ2-1): DGGITQSPKYLFRKEGQNVTLSCEQNLNHDAMYWYRQDPGQGLRLIYYSQIVNDFQKGDIAEGYSVSREKKESFPLTVTSAQKNPTAFYLCASSNKVAGNEQFFGPGTRLTVL.

The chain carries TRBV7-6 and TRBJ1-4, with D perhaps TRBD1 (5 bases). Germline V lookup: CDR1 SGHVS, CDR2 FNYEAQ. Trimming shortened V by 1 base and J by 4 bases, and 16 bases separated the two germline ends. This CDR3 has 17 residues. The DNA of the CDR3 is TGTGCCAGCAGCTTAGGGGCCAGTGGACACCTTAATGAAAAACTGTTTTTT. It specifies CASSLGASGHLNEKLFF.

V gene TRBV2 combines with J gene TRBJ1-6, with D perhaps TRBD1 (5 bases). Trimming left V 7 bases short and J 10 bases short, with 20 bases between. This CDR3 has 15 amino acids. Germline values: CDR1 SNHLY, CDR2 FYNNEI. Here the CDR3 reads CASMGRGPMGSPLHF. DNA for the CDR3: TGTGCCAGCATGGGGAGGGGCCCGATGGGGTCACCCCTCCACTTT.

The V and J genes are TRBV5-5 and TRBJ2-5; a possible D gene is TRBD2 (5 bases). The CDR3 spans 13 residues. Germline V gene lookup returns CDR1 SGHKS and CDR2 YYEKEE (reference sequence). V was shortened by 0 bases and J by 5 bases, with 8 bases between the two germline ends. Here the CDR3 DNA reads TGTGCCAGCAGCTTGGGGGAGTACGAGACCCAGTACTTC. It is translated as CASSLGEYETQYF.

The chain joins TRBV18 to TRBJ2-2; D unresolved. Trimming cost V 5 bases and J 0 bases, with 10 bases left between them. Germline CDR1 reads KGHSH; CDR2 reads LQKENI. The CDR3 has 15 residues. CDR3 DNA: TGTGCCAGCTCAAAGCAACTGCCGAACACCGGGGAGCTGTTTTTT. Translating it yields CASSKQLPNTGELFF.

This rearrangement joins TRBV27 to TRBJ2-7, with 8 bases matching TRBD2. The CDR3 covers 15 residues. The ends lost 7 bases at V and 6 bases at J; junction bases unmatched: 14. The germline V gene encodes CDR1 MNHEY and CDR2 SMNVEV (reference sequence). The CDR3 nucleotides are TGTGCCAGCACTAACCCGGGACTAGAGAAGTTCGAGCAGTACTTC. It is translated as CASTNPGLEKFEQYF.

The CDR3, as DNA: TGTGCCAGCAGACAAACTAGCGGGAAAGCCCACGAGCAGTACTTC. Its protein product is CASRQTSGKAHEQYF. V usage is TRBV6-1 and J usage is TRBJ2-7; 10 nucleotides align to TRBD2. The CDR3 has 15 amino acids. The trim removed 6 bases at V and 5 bases at J, leaving 10 bases unmatched. Germline V gene lookup returns CDR1 MNHNS and CDR2 SASEGT.

The chain links TRBV10-1 to TRBJ2-2; the D gene could be TRBD1 or TRBD2 (5 bases each). Germline V CDR1 and CDR2: WNHNN, SYGVQD (reference sequence). Between the trimmed V and J ends, which lost 6 bases and 0 bases, there was a span of 8 bases. CDR3 length equals 14 residues. CDR3 nucleotide sequence: TGCGCCAGCAGGGGACGAACGAACACCGGGGAGCTGTTTTTT. It translates to CASRGRTNTGELFF.

The CDR3 DNA sequence: TGTGCCAGTGCGGGCCCGGCAAAGACCCAGTACTTC. Protein: CASAGPAKTQYF. V is TRBV6-1 and J is TRBJ2-5; perhaps TRBD2 as D (5 bases). The germline gives CDR1 MNHNS, CDR2 SASEGT. CDR3 size: 12 residues. V was trimmed by 9 bases and J by 6 bases, leaving 14 bases between them.

V and J are TRBV18 and TRBJ1-1; unclear D gene. The CDR3 is 13 residues long. Germline-derived CDR1 and CDR2 are KGHSH and LQKENI. Trimming cost V 5 bases and J 3 bases, with 10 bases left between them. The CDR3 bases are TGTGCCAGCTCATCCGACCGGGACACTGAAGCTTTCTTT. This translates into CASSSDRDTEAFF.

This clone was seen a single time. The rearrangement joins TRBV19 to TRBJ2-1; 7 nucleotides match TRBD1. V shed 7 bases and J 0 bases; nucleotides not matched to a gene: 3. There are 14 residues in the CDR3. Germline lookup yields CDR1 LNHDA and CDR2 SQIVND (reference sequence). Here the CDR3 DNA reads TGTGCCAGTACGAGACAGGGCTCCTACAATGAGCAGTTCTTC. Protein sequence: CASTRQGSYNEQFF.